These 21 T cell receptor beta chains came from one sample sequenced in a study of PD-L1 blockade in urothelial cancer. Indicated time point: pretreatment peripheral blood. Here immunoSEQ multiplex PCR was the method, and the copy in TCRdb shows in-frame clones only, minus some. Of approximately 72,000 clones in the sample, approximately 86% were seen once. Sequencing was performed on PBMCs, taken around atezolizumab (anti-PD-L1) treatment. The receptors come from a man aged 55 to 69 with urothelial cancer.

V gene TRBV15 combines with J gene TRBJ2-7; the match to TRBD1 covers 8 bases. The CDR3 consists of 15 residues. The junction had 12 bases not matched to a gene; V was cut back by 4 bases and J by 7 bases. Germline CDR1 and CDR2: LNHNV and YYDKDF (reference sequence). DNA for the CDR3: TGTGCCACCAGCAATCGACAGGGGAGGATTTGGGAGCAGTACTTC. Its translation: CATSNRQGRIWEQYF.

This chain joins TRBV9 and TRBJ1-2; 8 bases are a match to TRBD1. Per germline, CDR1 SGDLS and CDR2 YYNGEE. V gave up 1 base and J gave up 4 bases; unmatched junction bases: 9. This CDR3 has 16 residues. CDR3 protein: CASSVLPGGKPYGYTF. DNA for the CDR3: TGTGCCAGCAGCGTACTCCCAGGGGGCAAACCCTATGGCTACACCTTC.

This clone was counted once. The CDR3 reads CASSLQGSTDTQYF. CDR3 coding DNA: TGTGCCAGCAGCTTACAGGGTTCTACAGATACGCAGTATTTT. J is TRBJ2-3 and V is TRBV7-3; tentatively, D is TRBD1 (5 bases). The V gene lost 2 bases and the J gene lost 3 bases, with 9 bases spanning the gap. The length of the CDR3 is 14 residues. CDR1 and CDR2 from the germline V gene are SGHTA and FQGTGA. Drawing the rest from reference TRBV7-3 and TRBJ2-3, the complete variable domain is GAGVSQTPSNKVTEKGKYVELRCDPISGHTALYWYRQSLGQGPEFLIYFQGTGAADDSGLPNDRFFAVRPEGSVSTLKIQRTERGDSAVYLCASSLQGSTDTQYFGPGTRLTVL.

This chain joins TRBV5-1 and TRBJ2-4; D might be TRBD2 (5 bases). The V and J ends lost 4 bases and 0 bases respectively, with 8 bases between them. Germline V CDR1 and CDR2: SGHRS, YFSETQ. The CDR3 runs to 14 residues. The CDR3 nucleotides read TGCGCCAGCAGCCCTAGCTCAGCCAAAAACATTCAGTACTTC. As protein: CASSPSSAKNIQYF.

This clone was counted once. The J gene is TRBJ2-2, the V gene TRBV7-9; D is ambiguous. The germline V gene has CDR1 SEHNR and CDR2 FQNEAQ (reference sequence). The CDR3 is made up of 15 amino acids. V lost 5 bases and J 4 bases, leaving 14 bases between the germline ends. The DNA of the CDR3 is TGTGCCAGCAGCCTGATCACTCAGGCCACCGGGGAGCTGTTTTTT. This translates into CASSLITQATGELFF.

V usage is TRBV19 and J usage is TRBJ1-5; 9 bases fit TRBD1. The CDR3 contains 14 residues. CDR1 is LNHDA and CDR2 is SQIVND in the germline V gene (reference sequence). V lost 5 bases, J lost 6 bases, and 5 bases stayed unmatched. The chain's CDR3 is CASSLGTGFQPQHF. CDR3 in DNA: TGTGCCAGTAGTCTCGGGACAGGGTTTCAGCCCCAGCATTTT.

The chain combines TRBV15 with TRBJ1-1; 7 nucleotides line up with TRBD1. J lost 3 bases, V lost 3 bases, and 22 bases had no gene match. CDR3 length: 20 residues. From germline, CDR1 is LNHNV and CDR2 YYDKDF (reference sequence). The CDR3 DNA reads as TGTGCCACCAGCAGGGGATACTCCGGACAGGAATCTTATGGGTACACTGAAGCTTTCTTT. Protein product: CATSRGYSGQESYGYTEAFF.

The chain has TRBV5-4 and TRBJ2-5; TRBD2 matches 14 bases. V shed 3 bases and J 4 bases; nucleotides not matched to a gene: 5. The CDR3 contains 16 residues. Germline CDR1 reads SGHNT; CDR2 reads YYREEE (reference sequence). The CDR3 bases are TGTGCCAGCAGCTCTGACGGACTAGCGGGAGGAGAGACCCAGTACTTC. The encoded protein is CASSSDGLAGGETQYF.

The chain's CDR3 is CASSSERAGTGVNEQFF. CDR3 DNA: TGTGCCAGCAGCTCCGAGAGGGCCGGGACAGGGGTTAATGAGCAGTTCTTC. The chain employs TRBV5-6 and TRBJ2-1; TRBD1 aligns across 10 bases. CDR3 length equals 17 residues. Germline CDR1 reads SGHDT; CDR2 reads YYEEEE. V trimming: 3 bases; J trimming: 7 bases; junction bases outside the gene matches: 13.

This clone was found once. The rearrangement joins TRBV7-2 to TRBJ2-3, with D perhaps matching TRBD2 (7 bases). There are 15 residues in the CDR3. Trimming pared 6 bases from V and 2 bases from J, leaving 15 bases between. The germline CDR1 and CDR2 sequences are SGHTA and FQGNSA. CDR3 amino acids: CASSGAGANTDTQYF. The CDR3 nucleotides read TGTGCCAGCAGTGGGGCGGGGGCAAACACAGATACGCAGTATTTT.

V and J are TRBV4-2 and TRBJ2-1; TRBD2 agrees at 8 bases. Germline V gives CDR1 LGHNA, CDR2 YNFKEQ. Trimming at V came to 3 bases and at J to 8 bases, leaving 9 bases not matched to a gene. The CDR3 is 15 residues long. The DNA for the CDR3 is TGTGCCAGCAGCCACTCCCGGGGGGGCCTAGATGAGCAGTTCTTC. Amino acids: CASSHSRGGLDEQFF.

The chain recombines TRBV7-8 with TRBJ2-5; D possibly corresponds to TRBD1 (7 bases). The CDR3 covers 15 residues. CDR1 is SGHVS and CDR2 is FQNEAQ in the germline V gene. The ends were cut back, 5 bases at V and 5 bases at J, with 18 bases in the middle. This CDR3 is CASSPRGGGGETQYF. The CDR3 nucleotides are TGTGCCAGCAGCCCTCGTGGAGGGGGCGGGGAGACCCAGTACTTC.

The chain has TRBV7-2 and TRBJ2-3, with TRBD2 identical over 9 bases. Looked up from germline, CDR1 is SGHTA and CDR2 is FQGNSA. CDR3 size: 18 residues. Trimming cost V 4 bases and J 1 base; bases outside gene matches: 12. Here the CDR3 reads CASSSAAGGYVGTDTQYF. The CDR3 DNA follows: TGTGCCAGCAGCTCGGCGGCGGGGGGGTATGTCGGCACAGATACGCAGTATTTT. The whole variable domain, remainder taken from reference TRBV7-2 and TRBJ2-3, is GAGVSQSPSNKVTEKGKDVELRCDPISGHTALYWYRQSLGQGLEFLIYFQGNSAPDKSGLPSDRFSAERTGGSVSTLTIQRTQQEDSAVYLCASSSAAGGYVGTDTQYFGPGTRLTVL.

The genes are TRBV4-1 and TRBJ2-7; D is perhaps TRBD1 (6 bases). Trimming took off 3 bases at V and 2 bases at J, with 14 bases between the two ends. Looked up from germline, CDR1 is MGHRA and CDR2 is YSYEKL. This CDR3 comprises 15 residues. The CDR3 protein is CASSHLRGPTYEQYF. The CDR3 DNA sequence: TGCGCCAGCAGCCACCTCAGGGGCCCGACCTACGAGCAGTACTTC.

Only a few counts were recorded for this clone. This chain links TRBV6-1 with TRBJ2-7, with 8 bases aligning to TRBD1. The trim removed 3 bases at V and 4 bases at J, leaving 2 bases unmatched. The germline V gene encodes CDR1 MNHNS and CDR2 SASEGT. The CDR3 consists of 13 residues. The CDR3: CASSEGQEYEQYF. CDR3 bases: TGTGCCAGCAGTGAGGGACAGGAATACGAGCAGTACTTC.

The genes are TRBV2 and TRBJ1-2; D is uncertain. Looked up from germline, CDR1 is SNHLY and CDR2 is FYNNEI. The CDR3 spans 13 residues. V lost 3 bases and J 2 bases, leaving 7 bases between the germline ends. The CDR3 sequence is CASSDAGNYGYTF. CDR3 bases: TGTGCCAGCAGTGATGCAGGAAACTATGGCTACACCTTC. The complete variable domain, with remaining parts taken from reference TRBV2 and TRBJ1-2, reads EPEVTQTPSHQVTQMGQEVILRCVPISNHLYFYWYRQILGQKVEFLVSFYNNEISEKSEIFDDQFSVERPDGSNFTLKIRSTKLEDSAMYFCASSDAGNYGYTFGSGTRLTVV.

This clone appeared once. The V and J genes are TRBV7-3 and TRBJ1-2, with D unresolved. Germline V CDR1 and CDR2: SGHTA, FQGTGA. The CDR3 runs 13 residues. V was trimmed by 5 bases and J by 4 bases, leaving 11 bases between them. The CDR3 spells CASSPQPGYGYTF. CDR3 bases: TGTGCCAGCAGCCCCCAGCCGGGCTATGGCTACACCTTC. Filled out from reference TRBV7-3 and TRBJ1-2, the complete variable domain reads GAGVSQTPSNKVTEKGKYVELRCDPISGHTALYWYRQSLGQGPEFLIYFQGTGAADDSGLPNDRFFAVRPEGSVSTLKIQRTERGDSAVYLCASSPQPGYGYTFGSGTRLTVV.

The V and J genes are TRBV28 and TRBJ2-5; weak D call: TRBD1 (6 bases). V was trimmed by 2 bases and J by 4 bases, leaving 14 bases between them. Germline V gene sequence: CDR1 MDHEN, CDR2 SYDVKM. The CDR3 is made up of 15 amino acids. The CDR3 region has the DNA TGTGCCAGCAGTTTAGTGGGGGCGTGGATAGAGACCCAGTACTTC. This sequence encodes CASSLVGAWIETQYF.

This chain joins TRBV5-4 and TRBJ2-1; D is possibly TRBD1 (6 bases). V dropped 3 bases and J dropped 7 bases, with 20 bases sitting between them. Germline values: CDR1 SGHNT, CDR2 YYREEE (reference sequence). The length of the CDR3 is 16 residues. The CDR3 here is CASSSPTGRSINEQFF. As DNA, the CDR3 is TGTGCCAGCAGCTCTCCGACAGGTCGGTCAATTAATGAGCAGTTCTTC.

J is TRBJ2-1 and V is TRBV4-3; 7 nucleotides line up with TRBD1. This CDR3 region has 15 residues. In germline, CDR1 is LGHNA, CDR2 YSLEER. The V gene end was trimmed by 2 bases and the J gene end by 5 bases; junction bases not matched to a gene: 6. CDR3 nucleotides: TGCGCCAGCAGCCAATTAGTTGGGACAGACAATGAGCAGTTCTTC. Residues: CASSQLVGTDNEQFF.

The chain carries TRBV27 and TRBJ2-2; 7 bases line up with TRBD2. CDR3 length: 16 residues. Unmatched junction bases numbered 11, after V lost 3 bases and J lost 7 bases. Per the germline V gene, CDR1 is MNHEY and CDR2 is SMNVEV (reference sequence). CDR3 sequence reads: CASSFSGWGTIGELFF. CDR3 coding DNA: TGTGCCAGCAGTTTCTCTGGGTGGGGGACTATCGGGGAGCTGTTTTTT.